This is a list of T cell receptor beta chains from one sample in a study of blood T cell repertoires in COVID-19. This table comes from immunoSEQ multiplex PCR, and its TCRdb copy is limited to in-frame clones, with some not included. The sample consists of 40,000 to 50,000 clones, 65% to 85% of them appearing once. Sequencing was carried out using peripheral blood. These receptors came from a man aged 35-49 years with active or convalescent COVID-19. The CDR3 runs from the conserved cysteine through the conserved F or W. Fields, in order: V gene, clone size, J gene, CDR3 protein. Size is stated for part of the rows, as once, few or many counts, or as a class when the clone is expanded.

v_gene: TRBV5-4
abundance: NA
j_gene: TRBJ1-1
CDR3aa: CASSPRGQGEIKGAFF

v_gene: TRBV28
abundance: many
j_gene: TRBJ2-1
CDR3aa: CASSADRGDYNEQFF

v_gene: TRBV10-3
abundance: NA
j_gene: TRBJ1-5
CDR3aa: CAISERQSNQPQHF

v_gene: TRBV7-7
abundance: NA
j_gene: TRBJ2-7
CDR3aa: CASSPFPRGQNYEQYF

v_gene: TRBV4-2
abundance: NA
j_gene: TRBJ2-2
CDR3aa: CASSPLDRATGELFF

v_gene: TRBV4-3
abundance: few
j_gene: TRBJ1-1
CDR3aa: CASSQILGGKTEAFF

v_gene: TRBV5-1
abundance: few
j_gene: TRBJ1-2
CDR3aa: CASSLNRAYGYTF

v_gene: TRBV2
abundance: NA
j_gene: TRBJ2-1
CDR3aa: CASSDLSGRTYNEQFF

v_gene: TRBV27
abundance: few
j_gene: TRBJ2-7
CDR3aa: CASSLGGRGYEQYF

v_gene: TRBV19
abundance: NA
j_gene: TRBJ1-3
CDR3aa: CASSRGLGAWGNTIYF

v_gene: TRBV24-1
abundance: NA
j_gene: TRBJ1-2
CDR3aa: CATSGGRGNYGYTF

v_gene: TRBV2
abundance: NA
j_gene: TRBJ1-1
CDR3aa: CASSAPQRNTEAFF

v_gene: TRBV6-1
abundance: NA
j_gene: TRBJ1-5
CDR3aa: CASSEQGRIGNQPQHF

v_gene: TRBV7-9
abundance: NA
j_gene: TRBJ1-2
CDR3aa: CASSFVPSPGGYTF

v_gene: TRBV25-1
abundance: NA
j_gene: TRBJ1-6
CDR3aa: CASSGGTGLSPLHF

v_gene: TRBV9
abundance: NA
j_gene: TRBJ1-6
CDR3aa: CASSPGDPRYSPLHF

v_gene: TRBV9
abundance: NA
j_gene: TRBJ2-3
CDR3aa: CASSPTSGYTDTQYF

v_gene: TRBV27
abundance: NA
j_gene: TRBJ1-1
CDR3aa: CASSLGTGGAEAFF

v_gene: TRBV12-3/TRBV12-4
abundance: NA
j_gene: TRBJ1-1
CDR3aa: CASSLADGGEAFF

v_gene: TRBV29-1
abundance: NA
j_gene: TRBJ2-5
CDR3aa: CSVEGETGTGGFWTQYF